This T cell receptor beta chain was documented in a study of T-cell memory formation after mild COVID-19. 5'RACE with constant-segment primers built TCRalpha and TCRbeta cDNA libraries with UMIs. In TCRdb, the 5' RACE reads were re-called with MiXCR into one record per CDR3 protein. The sample shows under 110,000 distinct CDR3 sequences, 15% to 20% of them seen only once. Germline V gives CDR1 MGHRA, CDR2 YSYEKL. The CDR3 length is 15 residues. J gave up 10 bases and V 4 bases, and 9 bases lay outside the gene matches. Study results and limitations: Clones which contracted sat mainly in CM and EM if CD4+, and in EMRA if CD8+.

About this clonotype itself: Its target is not known.

This chain connects TRBV4-1 to TRBJ2-1; 11 bases are a match to TRBD2. Sequenced sample: PBMCs or a T cell subset sorted from them (not recorded which). The TCR was taken from an adult woman who had mild COVID-19 (a few samples of this study predate the infection). Cell type and time point are not known. CDR3: CASSPTSGSSGEQFF. The DNA for the CDR3 is TGCGCCAGCAGCCCTACTAGCGGGAGTAGTGGGGAGCAGTTCTTC.